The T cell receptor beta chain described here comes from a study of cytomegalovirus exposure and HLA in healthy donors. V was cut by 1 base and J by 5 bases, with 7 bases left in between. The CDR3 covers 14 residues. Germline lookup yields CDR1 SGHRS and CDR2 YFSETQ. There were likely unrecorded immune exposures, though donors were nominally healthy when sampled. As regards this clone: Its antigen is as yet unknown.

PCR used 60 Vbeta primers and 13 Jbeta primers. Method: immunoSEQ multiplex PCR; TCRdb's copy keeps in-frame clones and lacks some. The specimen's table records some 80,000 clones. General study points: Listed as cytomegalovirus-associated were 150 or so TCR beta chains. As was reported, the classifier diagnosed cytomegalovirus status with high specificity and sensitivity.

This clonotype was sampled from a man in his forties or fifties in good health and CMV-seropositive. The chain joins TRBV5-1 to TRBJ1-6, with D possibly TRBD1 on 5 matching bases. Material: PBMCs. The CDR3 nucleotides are TGCGCCAGCAGCTTGAACAGGAATAATTCACCCCTCCACTTT. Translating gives CASSLNRNNSPLHF.